The clone carrying this T cell receptor (beta chain) came up once. Its antigen is unidentified. Germline loops: CDR1 GTSNPN, CDR2 SVGIG (reference sequence). CDR3 length: 14 amino acids. V was trimmed by 5 bases and J by 0 bases, leaving 12 bases between them. The PCR made use of 60 Vbeta and 13 Jbeta primers. Clones were sequenced by immunoSEQ multiplex PCR, and TCRdb holds only the in-frame ones, with some missing. This table holds 100,000 to 150,000 clones, approximately 80% found once. The source of the sample is a study of cytomegalovirus exposure and HLA in healthy donors. The study's findings and limits: One cluster of highly shared sequence variants probably arose as a sequencing artifact. The authors enumerated 150 to 200 TCR beta chains as linked to cytomegalovirus.

The sequenced material came from PBMCs. The sequence derives from a man between 40 and 49 years old in good health and CMV-seronegative. The V gene is TRBV30, the J gene TRBJ2-3; no firm D call. The CDR3 DNA sequence: TGTGCCTGGGCGATACAGCTTAGCACAGATACGCAGTATTTT. This translates into CAWAIQLSTDTQYF.